One sample yielded the 24 T cell receptor beta chains listed below, sequenced in a study of graft-versus-host responses after intestinal transplantation. These TCRs' antigens remain unknown. Libraries were prepared by immunoSEQ multiplex PCR; TCRdb keeps only in-frame clonotypes and omits some of them. Counted here are around 40,000 clones, roughly 94% occurring once; the ten biggest clones make up 0.2% to 0.25%. This specimen was unstimulated CD4+ T cells sorted from spleen or lymph node cells, taken before transplant. All receptors derive from a human donor who was the organ donor for an intestinal transplant.

About this clone itself: Germline is not matched at one junction end, which may reflect a read error. The J gene is TRBJ2-1, the V gene TRBV20-1; D is ambiguous. CDR3 size: 9 residues. Germline loops: CDR1 DFQATT, CDR2 SNEGSKA (reference sequence). The CDR3 loop reads CSARTGIIF. In DNA form, the CDR3 reads TGCAGTGCTAGAACTGGGATTATCTTC.

This rearrangement joins TRBV5-1 to TRBJ2-7; D may be TRBD2 (5 bases). Germline V lookup: CDR1 SGHRS, CDR2 YFSETQ. The CDR3 length is 13 residues. V lost 3 bases and J lost 3, with 10 bases in between. The CDR3 sequence: CASSWRTDYEQYF. DNA of the CDR3: TGCGCCAGCAGCTGGAGGACGGACTACGAGCAGTACTTC. Full variable domain (rest looked up from reference TRBV5-1 and TRBJ2-7): KAGVTQTPRYLIKTRGQQVTLSCSPISGHRSVSWYQQTPGQGLQFLFEYFSETQRNKGNFPGRFSGRQFSNSRSEMNVSTLELGDSALYLCASSWRTDYEQYFGPGTRLTVT.

The chain recombines TRBV28 with TRBJ1-2; 10 positions match TRBD1. CDR3 size: 14 residues. CDR1 and CDR2 (germline): MDHEN, SYDVKM. The V gene end was trimmed by 9 bases and the J gene end by 3 bases; junction bases not matched to a gene: 7. The CDR3 loop reads CASTPGTGDYGYTF. The CDR3 DNA follows: TGTGCCAGTACCCCCGGGACAGGGGACTATGGCTACACCTTC.

The chain uses TRBV10-1 and TRBJ2-7; 12 bases match TRBD1. Per germline, CDR1 WNHNN and CDR2 SYGVQD (reference sequence). There are 15 residues in the CDR3. The junction had 5 bases not matched to a gene; V was cut back by 5 bases and J by 3 bases. CDR3 DNA: TGCGCCAGCAGTCCCGGGACAGGGGGCTTCTACGAGCAGTACTTC. Its protein is CASSPGTGGFYEQYF.

A few counts support this clone. Other DNA sequences of this sample code for an identical CDR3. The rearrangement links TRBV2 to TRBJ2-6; D ambiguous. Germline V CDR1 and CDR2: SNHLY, FYNNEI. The CDR3 is made up of 13 amino acids. V was trimmed by 6 bases and J by 0 bases, leaving 3 bases between them. The CDR3 protein is CASRDSGANVLTF. The CDR3 nucleotides read TGTGCCAGCAGGGACTCTGGGGCCAACGTCCTGACTTTC. Filled out from reference TRBV2 and TRBJ2-6, the complete variable domain reads EPEVTQTPSHQVTQMGQEVILRCVPISNHLYFYWYRQILGQKVEFLVSFYNNEISEKSEIFDDQFSVERPDGSNFTLKIRSTKLEDSAMYFCASRDSGANVLTFGAGSRLTVL.

The chain couples TRBV5-6 to TRBJ2-1, with a weak D call TRBD2 (5 bases). The germline gives CDR1 SGHDT, CDR2 YYEEEE. V was cut by 3 bases and J by 0 bases, with 7 bases left in between. The CDR3 spans 14 residues. The CDR3 coding sequence is TGTGCCAGCAGCTCGCGGGTCTCCTACAATGAGCAGTTCTTC. It codes for CASSSRVSYNEQFF.

V and J are TRBV4-3 and TRBJ2-7, with 9 bases lining up with TRBD1. The CDR3 consists of 12 residues. Germline trimming cut 1 base from V and 11 bases from J; bases unmatched to any gene: 3. The germline CDR1 and CDR2 sequences are LGHNA and YSLEER. In DNA form, the CDR3 reads TGCGCCAGCAGCCAAGGACAGGGGGAAAAGTACTTC. This encodes CASSQGQGEKYF.

The gene calls are TRBV6-1 and TRBJ2-5; 14 bases map to TRBD2. The CDR3 length is 14 residues. Germline values: CDR1 MNHNS, CDR2 SASEGT. Trimming cost V 6 bases and J 4 bases; bases outside gene matches: 1. CDR3 in DNA: TGTGCCAGCAGCGGACTAGCGGGGGGAGAGACCCAGTACTTC. As protein: CASSGLAGGETQYF.

This clone was recorded once. V gene TRBV11-2 combines with J gene TRBJ1-3; D is unclear. Germline CDR1 SGHAT, CDR2 FQNNGV. The CDR3 loop spans 13 amino acids. V lost 6 bases, J lost 0 bases, and 6 bases lay in between. This CDR3 is CASRLTSGNTIYF. The CDR3 coding sequence is TGTGCCAGCAGGTTAACCTCTGGAAACACCATATATTTT.

The chain is built from TRBV6-1 and TRBJ1-1; tentatively, D is TRBD1 (6 bases). Trimming left V 10 bases short and J 0 bases short, with 15 bases between. Germline V gene lookup returns CDR1 MNHNS and CDR2 SASEGT. The CDR3 runs to 14 residues. CDR3 sequence reads: CAIKGGTMNTEAFF. CDR3 in DNA: TGTGCCATTAAGGGGGGGACAATGAACACTGAAGCTTTCTTT.

The rearrangement joins TRBV4-2 to TRBJ2-3; TRBD2 agrees at 11 bases. Germline CDR1 is LGHNA and CDR2 is YNFKEQ. V was clipped by 0 bases and J by 5 bases; unmatched bases: 4. The CDR3 is 16 residues long. The CDR3 sequence: CASSQDETSGVDTQYF. CDR3 sequence (DNA): TGTGCCAGCAGCCAAGATGAGACTAGCGGGGTAGATACGCAGTATTTT.

This chain joins TRBV7-2 and TRBJ2-5, with 8 nucleotides matching TRBD1. The CDR3 length is 14 residues. Germline V gene data show CDR1 as SGHTA and CDR2 as FQGNSA. V gave up 4 bases and J gave up 5 bases; unmatched junction bases: 6. The CDR3 DNA follows: TGTGCCAGCAGCTCAGGGGGCTGGGAGGAGACCCAGTACTTC. Protein product: CASSSGGWEETQYF.

V gene TRBV20-1 combines with J gene TRBJ1-2, with TRBD1 matching over 8 bases. The CDR3 sequence is 10 residues long. V trimming: 6 bases; J trimming: 7 bases; junction bases outside the gene matches: 1. Germline V lookup: CDR1 DFQATT, CDR2 SNEGSKA (reference sequence). CDR3 nucleotide sequence: TGCAGTGCAGGACAGGGTGGCTACACCTTC. Its translation is CSAGQGGYTF.

The chain has TRBV7-8 and TRBJ2-7; D is tentatively TRBD1 or TRBD2 (5 bases each). Germline CDR1 is SGHVS and CDR2 is FQNEAQ. The germline V and J ends were trimmed by 5 bases and 1 base, with 15 bases remaining between them. CDR3 size: 15 residues. DNA for the CDR3: TGTGCCAGCAGCCACAAGGGGACGGCTTCCTACGAGCAGTACTTC. Translation: CASSHKGTASYEQYF.

The chain carries TRBV2 and TRBJ2-2; D is unclear. V was shortened by 4 bases and J by 4 bases, with 13 bases between the two germline ends. The CDR3 contains 15 residues. Germline lookup yields CDR1 SNHLY and CDR2 FYNNEI. CDR3 residues: CASSGGSLFTGELFF. Written as DNA, the CDR3 is TGTGCCAGCAGTGGGGGTAGTCTTTTCACCGGGGAGCTGTTTTTT.

J is TRBJ2-2 and V is TRBV7-8; TRBD1 matches 9 bases. The germline CDR1 and CDR2 sequences are SGHVS and FQNEAQ. CDR3 length equals 14 residues. J was trimmed by 6 bases and V by 5 bases; bases with no gene match: 4. The CDR3 loop reads CASSRDRVAGELFF. The CDR3 DNA sequence: TGTGCCAGCAGCAGGGACAGGGTGGCCGGGGAGCTGTTTTTT.

V is TRBV18 and J is TRBJ1-2; unclear D gene. V was shortened by 4 bases and J by 0 bases, with 18 bases between the two germline ends. The CDR3 sequence is 17 residues long. CDR1 and CDR2 (germline): KGHSH, LQKENI. In DNA, the CDR3 is TGTGCCAGCTCACAAGGGTCAGCCAAGCGGGCTAACTATGGCTACACCTTC. Translating it yields CASSQGSAKRANYGYTF. Using reference TRBV18 and TRBJ1-2 for the parts outside the CDR3, the full variable domain is NAGVMQNPRHLVRRRGQEARLRCSPMKGHSHVYWYRQLPEEGLKFMVYLQKENIIDESGMPKERFSAEFPKEGPSILRIQQVVRGDSAAYFCASSQGSAKRANYGYTFGSGTRLTVV.

V is TRBV7-9 and J is TRBJ2-3, with 10 bases that match TRBD2. The V segment lost 4 bases and the J segment 6 bases; nucleotides outside the gene matches: 16. Germline V CDR1 and CDR2: SEHNR, FQNEAQ (reference sequence). The CDR3 runs 18 residues. The CDR3 nucleotides are TGTGCCAGCAGCTCCCGGAAAGCGGGGGGGCTGTCGACTGATACGCAGTATTTT. Protein: CASSSRKAGGLSTDTQYF.

The V and J genes are TRBV10-3 and TRBJ1-2; no clear D gene. The CDR3 contains 13 residues. Germline V gene data show CDR1 as ENHRY and CDR2 as SYGVKD. The V end lost 5 bases, the J end lost 4 bases, and 11 bases lay between the germline ends. The CDR3 loop reads CAISNTDFYGYTF. The CDR3 DNA reads as TGTGCCATCAGTAACACAGATTTCTATGGCTACACCTTC.

The chain carries TRBV6-4 and TRBJ1-5; 8 bases line up with TRBD1. Trimming took 6 bases from V and 0 from J; bases not matched to a gene: 7. The germline V gene encodes CDR1 MRHNA and CDR2 SNTAGT. CDR3 size: 16 residues. The CDR3 bases are TGTGCCAGCAGCGGACAGGGCTTTAATAGCAATCAGCCCCAGCATTTT. It is translated as CASSGQGFNSNQPQHF.

This clone is a singleton in its sample. The gene calls are TRBV4-2 and TRBJ1-2; 8 nucleotides match TRBD1. The ends lost 0 bases at V and 4 bases at J; junction bases unmatched: 7. Germline V lookup: CDR1 LGHNA, CDR2 YNFKEQ. CDR3 size: 16 residues. The CDR3 is CASSQDIRQGPYGYTF. CDR3 bases: TGTGCCAGCAGCCAAGATATTAGACAGGGGCCCTATGGCTACACCTTC.

The CDR3 nucleotides are TGCGCCAGCAGCCAAGATATCGAGGGCACCATATATTTT. Its translation is CASSQDIEGTIYF. This chain uses TRBV4-1 with TRBJ1-3; no reliable D call. This CDR3 is built from 13 residues. Germline V gene lookup returns CDR1 MGHRA and CDR2 YSYEKL. Trimming removed 0 bases at V and 9 bases at J, with 9 bases between.

The chain employs TRBV20-1 and TRBJ1-2; D ambiguous. This CDR3 contains 10 residues. V was cut by 0 bases and J by 8 bases, with 4 bases left in between. Germline values: CDR1 DFQATT, CDR2 SNEGSKA (reference sequence). CDR3 in DNA: TGCAGTGCTAGAGATAGGGGCTACACCTTC. Translating gives CSARDRGYTF.

The V call is TRBV5-6, the J call TRBJ1-1; D is unclear. The CDR3 consists of 15 residues. V dropped 0 bases and J dropped 2 bases, with 11 bases sitting between them. CDR1 is SGHDT, CDR2 YYEEEE, per germline. The CDR3 loop reads CASSLVDHINTEAFF. The DNA of the CDR3 is TGTGCCAGCAGCTTGGTGGACCACATAAACACTGAAGCTTTCTTT.